This TCR beta chain was documented in a study of blood T cell repertoires in COVID-19 (dated by TCRdb to about 2020). The study in broad terms: The collaborator samples originated in the United States, Italy and Spain and spanned the acute and convalescent phases of COVID-19. The prospective study material was composed of cDNA or gDNA derived from T cells, B-cell-depleted T cells, or PBMCs. Subjects who had been exposed to COVID-19, were actively infected with it, or had recovered from it provided the deeply sampled blood TCRbeta repertoires that made up the dataset. The repertoires were made available in a free public database intended to serve as a resource for research on the immune response to SARS-CoV-2. Samples were obtained from the ongoing ImmuneRACE study (first 160 participants) and from over 1,000 subjects provided by 6 global collaborators. A de-identified subject ID, COVID-19 status, age in years and sex were almost always included in the sample metadata. Where available, HLA class I and class II types were taken from metadata supplied by the sample provider and were not determined by assay-based typing. Here is what the overall study found, with its caveats: The quantity of clinical and demographic metadata differed by source and by participant and was supplied without curation.

Reading from cysteine to phenylalanine, the CDR3 counts 14 amino acids. Only the CDR3 portion is preserved as DNA: 42 bases, with reading frame beginning at the first base. The germline V gene yields MNHEY for CDR1 and SVGAGI for CDR2. At the junction V is shortened by 0 bases and J by 3 bases, with 8 bases in between. At one collaborating source in Seattle, patients were enrolled during active infection and were followed longitudinally through the course of disease. Each collaborating institution followed its own protocols to collect whole blood in K2EDTA tubes. For TCRbeta analysis, collaborators shipped samples in one of three forms: frozen whole blood, isolated PBMCs, or DNA extracted from either of those sample types. Regarding this clone: It has no known antigen specificity. Base quality data are lacking; no much larger clone is found one base away.

TCRbeta CDR3 regions were amplified from genomic DNA using the immunoSEQ Assay, a bias-controlled multiplex PCR. Concerning the study's data processing: Nucleated cell counts per sample were estimated from amplification of reference gene primers within the assay. Sequence reads were collapsed and filtered to measure the absolute abundance of every unique TCRbeta CDR3 rearrangement. For each sample, productive Simpson clonality was calculated as the square root of Simpson's diversity index across productive rearrangements. TCRdb limited this immuneACCESS table to in-frame rearrangements with V and J called. A share of clones is missing; checked studies link under half to unresolved V genes, and the rest is unexplained. That table is the source of V, J and clone size, and D and trimming were worked out from the DNA. The sample table records around 430,000 clones; about 87% of these occur just once. In total, the top ten clones hold around 12% of the sample.

The TCR comes from a woman between 50 and 59 years old with COVID-19, enrolled during active disease. The sequence is built from TRBV6-5 and TRBJ1-1; 5 matching bases give a weak D call of TRBD1. The material sequenced was peripheral blood. The DNA is TGTGCCAGCAGTTACTCGCCAGGGCACACTGAAGCTTTCTTT. This yields the protein CASSYSPGHTEAFF.